This T cell receptor beta chain appears in the sequencing data of a study of blood T cell repertoires in COVID-19. The ends were cut back, 3 bases at V and 9 bases at J, with 15 bases in the middle. The CDR3 extends over 14 amino acids. The germline V gene has CDR1 SGHNT and CDR2 YENEEA. Per the authors' pipeline: Nucleated cell number was recorded as an estimate derived from reference gene primer amplification. Clones were read by immunoSEQ multiplex PCR, and TCRdb kept only the in-frame ones, dropping some. D and trimming come from the DNA, and the V and J calls and clone size come from that table. The repertoire consists of 270,000 or so clones, with about 89% occurring once and the leading ten covering over 2.5%. Participants, about 18 to 100 years old, spanned 25 or so US areas. Cohort assignment relied on participant-reported clinical history.

Sequencing was performed on PBMCs or T cells enriched from blood (not recorded which). The chain is built from TRBV11-3 and TRBJ2-1, with D perhaps matching TRBD1 (7 bases). This receptor was obtained from a woman aged 18 to 35 who had recovered from COVID-19. CDR3 amino acids: CASSLEGQWGEQFF. CDR3 in DNA: TGTGCCAGCAGCTTGGAGGGACAGTGGGGTGAGCAGTTCTTC.